The rows below give T cell receptor beta chains drawn from one sample of a study of identical twins. TCRdb re-analysed the 5' RACE reads in MiXCR, keeping a single row per CDR3 protein. This sample has approximately 470,000 distinct CDR3 sequences; approximately 14% occur once, and the top ten carry over 0.5%. These data were also filed under a second study, of yellow fever vaccine responses in identical twins.

Specimen: CD4+ T cells sorted from blood. The source is a woman under 30 in good health. The CDR3 runs from the conserved cysteine through the conserved F or W. A D gene is named only where the DNA matches it firmly. Some rows have no size entry. The others give once, few or many, or a class for an expanded clone.

clone_size	d_call	j_call	v_call	cdr3_nt	cdr3_aa
NA	NA	TRBJ2-3	TRBV5-1	TGCGCCAGCAGCTTGGGGGGGCTATGGGATACGCAGTATTTT	CASSLGGLWDTQYF
NA	TRBD2	TRBJ2-1	TRBV11-2	TGTGCCAGCAGCCGAGGACTAGCGGGAGTAGTTAATGAGCAGTTCTTC	CASSRGLAGVVNEQFF
NA	NA	TRBJ2-3	TRBV9	TGTGCCAGCAGCGTAGTCAAGGGCCCCGCAGATACGCAGTATTTT	CASSVVKGPADTQYF
few	TRBD2	TRBJ2-3	TRBV7-9	TGTGCCAGCAGCTTGAGCGGGAAGGAAACAGATACGCAGTATTTT	CASSLSGKETDTQYF
few	NA	TRBJ2-3	TRBV2	TGTGCCACCTCGCCCTCCAAGGGTGCGATTTTCACAGATACGCAGTATTTT	CATSPSKGAIFTDTQYF
NA	NA	TRBJ2-5	TRBV2	TGTGCCAGCAGTGAATATCAGGCGGGTATCTTC	CASSEYQAGIF
NA	NA	TRBJ2-7	TRBV7-9	TGTGCCAGCAGCTTAGTGGCGGGGACAGACTACGAGCAGTACTTC	CASSLVAGTDYEQYF
NA	NA	TRBJ2-1	TRBV11-2	TGTGCCAGCAGCTTAAGTAGGGGCGCACGTTCCTACAATGAGCAGTTCTTC	CASSLSRGARSYNEQFF
few	NA	TRBJ2-2	TRBV7-3	TGTGCCAGCAGCTTAACCCCCCAGACCGGGGAGCTGTTTTTT	CASSLTPQTGELFF
NA	NA	TRBJ2-7	TRBV27	TGTGCCAGCAGTTGGAGGTTCAGCCCCCTATACGAGCAGTACTTC	CASSWRFSPLYEQYF
many	TRBD1	TRBJ1-1	TRBV3-1	TGTGCCAGCAGCCGACGCGGACAGGGAAACACTGAAGCTTTCTTT	CASSRRGQGNTEAFF
NA	NA	TRBJ2-5	TRBV12-3/TRBV12-4	TGTGCCAGCAGTTCCCGGCCGGAGACCCAGTACTTC	CASSSRPETQYF
few	NA	TRBJ1-2	TRBV7-2	TGTGCCAGCAGGTTTGGCCGGGACTATGGCTACACCTTC	CASRFGRDYGYTF
few	NA	TRBJ2-5	TRBV28	TGTGCCCCCGACAGGCGCACAGATCAAGAGACCCAGTACTTC	CAPDRRTDQETQYF
NA	TRBD1	TRBJ2-7	TRBV7-8	TGTGCCAGCAGCTTAGGTGGTGGGACAGGGGTCGAGCAGTACTTC	CASSLGGGTGVEQYF
few	TRBD2	TRBJ2-1	TRBV6-2/TRBV6-3	TGTGCCAGCAGTTACTCATGGCTAGCGGGAGCGGATGAGCAGTTCTTC	CASSYSWLAGADEQFF
NA	TRBD1	TRBJ2-5	TRBV6-6	TGTGCCAGCAGTTCTGGACAGGTCAAGACCCAGTACTTC	CASSSGQVKTQYF
NA	TRBD2	TRBJ2-3	TRBV7-2	TGTGCCAGCAGTCGACCCGGACTAGAATGGGATACGCAGTATTTT	CASSRPGLEWDTQYF
few	NA	TRBJ2-7	TRBV28	TGTGCCAGCAGCAGCACCGAGGGACGGAGCTCCTACGAGCAGTACTTC	CASSSTEGRSSYEQYF
few	TRBD1	TRBJ2-6	TRBV6-1	TGTGCCAGCACAATAAAGGGACAGCTAGTCTCTGGGGCCAACGTCCTGACTTTC	CASTIKGQLVSGANVLTF
few	TRBD2	TRBJ2-2	TRBV5-1	TGCGCCAGCAGCTTAAGGGAGGGATCCACCGGGGAGCTGTTTTTT	CASSLREGSTGELFF
few	NA	TRBJ2-3	TRBV28	TGTGCCAGCAGTTTTCAGCGGCGAGGCACAGATACGCAGTATTTT	CASSFQRRGTDTQYF
few	NA	TRBJ2-5	TRBV6-2/TRBV6-3	TGTGCCAGCAGTTCTATCGGGGGGCTCTTTGGCAGAGAGACCCAGTACTTC	CASSSIGGLFGRETQYF
many	NA	TRBJ1-5	TRBV7-2	TGTGCCAGCAGCTTAGCGCTAGGCAGCTATAGCAATCAGCCCCAGCATTTT	CASSLALGSYSNQPQHF